This T cell receptor (beta chain) was captured by sequencing in a study of human T cells and chemical hapten exposure. From the RACE reads, TCRdb called clonotypes with MiXCR, one entry per CDR3 protein. The data hold 85,000 to 95,000 distinct CDR3 sequences, with approximately 11% observed a single time. Specified time point: patch test 2, 6 weeks after DPC sensitization. Regarding treatment: therapeutic diphenylcyclopropenone sensitization with weekly scalp DPC. Germline V lookup: CDR1 MDHEN, CDR2 SYDVKM. This CDR3 has 15 residues. V dropped 8 bases and J dropped 7 bases, with 24 bases sitting between them.

Sequenced material: whole blood, taken in connection with sensitization to the hapten diphenylcyclopropenone (DPC). This clonotype originated in a man aged 40-55 years with alopecia areata. Some clones in this sample may be carry-over from other donors' samples. The chain has TRBV28 and TRBJ2-7; a possible D gene is TRBD1 (6 bases). DNA of the CDR3: TGTGCCAGCGGCTTGCACGGTACAGGGCCCCAGGAGCAGTACTTC. Translated, it gives CASGLHGTGPQEQYF.